The 20 T cell receptor beta chains below come from one sample, sequenced in a study of shared clonotypes between healthy human individuals. The table came from immunoSEQ multiplex PCR; TCRdb's copy has only in-frame clones and leaves some out. The sample includes about 2 million clones, roughly 95% of them seen just once. Input material: naive CD4+ T cells sorted from blood. Subset of the sample: CD45RA+ positively selected. These receptor sequences come from a man between 18 and 29 years old in good health.

This sequence joins TRBV10-3 and TRBJ2-3, with no clear D. Looked up from germline, CDR1 is ENHRY and CDR2 is SYGVKD. Trimming stripped 3 bases from V and 6 bases from J, with 10 bases between. The CDR3 extends over 13 amino acids. The DNA for the CDR3 is TGTGCCATCAGTGACGGTTTATCGGATACGCAGTATTTT. Its protein is CAISDGLSDTQYF.

A word on this clone: One end of the junction does not line up with germline, which may come from a read error. The chain links TRBV5-1 to TRBJ2-7; 8 bases fit TRBD1. There are 14 residues in the CDR3. In germline, CDR1 is SGHRS, CDR2 YFSETQ. Written as DNA, the CDR3 is TGCGCCAGCAGCTACGGACAGGGCTCCAACGAGCAGTACTTC. Protein sequence: CASSYGQGSNEQYF.

The chain combines TRBV6-5 with TRBJ1-2; D may be TRBD1 (5 bases). V lost 6 bases and J lost 3, with 8 bases in between. The CDR3 consists of 12 residues. Germline V gene data show CDR1 as MNHEY and CDR2 as SVGAGI. CDR3 nucleotide sequence: TGTGCCAGCAGCCCGGGGCACTATGGCTACACCTTC. Translating gives CASSPGHYGYTF.

In the case of this clone: Different DNA sequences within this sample yield the same CDR3. The rearrangement uses TRBV18 and TRBJ1-3, with D possibly being TRBD1 (5 bases). This CDR3 comprises 15 residues. In germline, CDR1 is KGHSH, CDR2 LQKENI. V lost 3 bases and J lost 0, with 9 bases in between. CDR3 loop: CASSPGTSSGNTIYF. CDR3 coding DNA: TGTGCCAGCTCACCGGGGACCTCCTCTGGAAACACCATATATTTT.

V gene TRBV6-5 combines with J gene TRBJ1-1; the match to TRBD1 covers 9 bases. V shed 7 bases, J shed 11 bases, and the junction held 5 bases outside the gene matches. This CDR3 comprises 11 residues. In germline, CDR1 is MNHEY, CDR2 SVGAGI. The CDR3 sequence is CASKGQGRAFF. CDR3 nucleotides: TGTGCCAGCAAGGGACAGGGAAGGGCTTTCTTT.

The chain has TRBV2 and TRBJ2-7, with D perhaps TRBD1 or TRBD2 (5 bases each). This CDR3 has 15 residues. Germline V gene data show CDR1 as SNHLY and CDR2 as FYNNEI. Deletions cut 6 bases from V and 3 bases from J, with 18 bases between. CDR3 DNA: TGTGCCAGCAGCCTAGAGGGAGACAGATACTACGAGCAGTACTTC. Protein sequence: CASSLEGDRYYEQYF. Looking up the rest from reference TRBV2 and TRBJ2-7 gives the full variable domain: EPEVTQTPSHQVTQMGQEVILRCVPISNHLYFYWYRQILGQKVEFLVSFYNNEISEKSEIFDDQFSVERPDGSNFTLKIRSTKLEDSAMYFCASSLEGDRYYEQYFGPGTRLTVT.

Points on this clone: This same CDR3 is encoded by further DNA sequences in the sample. This chain uses TRBV5-1 with TRBJ2-3; D not certain. The germline CDR1 and CDR2 sequences are SGHRS and YFSETQ. Trimming took off 5 bases at V and 0 bases at J, with 4 bases between the two ends. The CDR3 is made up of 12 amino acids. This CDR3 is CASRLSTDTQYF. CDR3 DNA sequence: TGCGCCAGCAGGCTTAGCACAGATACGCAGTATTTT.

This clone was seen a few times. This sequence joins TRBV4-1 and TRBJ1-5, with TRBD1 identical over 7 bases. CDR3 length: 14 amino acids. The ends lost 1 base at V and 5 bases at J; junction bases unmatched: 2. Germline V lookup: CDR1 MGHRA, CDR2 YSYEKL. CDR3 nucleotides: TGCGCCAGCAGCCAAGGGGACAGAGATCAGCCCCAGCATTTT. Protein: CASSQGDRDQPQHF.

This clone has ten or more counts. This chain connects TRBV5-1 to TRBJ1-1; D is perhaps TRBD1 (5 bases). CDR3 length: 15 amino acids. Between the trimmed V and J ends, which lost 1 base and 0 bases, there was a span of 10 bases. Germline assignment: CDR1 SGHRS and CDR2 YFSETQ. The CDR3 DNA follows: TGCGCCAGCAGCTTGTTTACAGGAGTGAACACTGAAGCTTTCTTT. Its translation: CASSLFTGVNTEAFF.

The chain employs TRBV2 and TRBJ2-5, with TRBD2 matching over 10 bases. The CDR3 extends over 16 amino acids. Germline CDR1 and CDR2: SNHLY and FYNNEI. With 3 bases clipped from V and 5 bases from J, the junction kept 9 bases outside the gene matches. This chain's CDR3 is CASSERLAGAKETQYF. The CDR3 region has the DNA TGTGCCAGCAGTGAGAGGCTAGCGGGGGCGAAGGAGACCCAGTACTTC.

Comment on this clone: At the DNA level, this CDR3 is encoded by other sequences in the same sample as well. CDR3 protein: CASSLERGTYEQYF. Written as DNA, the CDR3 is TGTGCCAGCAGCTTAGAACGGGGGACCTACGAGCAGTACTTC. The genes are TRBV7-2 and TRBJ2-7; a weak D match, TRBD2 (6 bases). Germline V lookup: CDR1 SGHTA, CDR2 FQGNSA. The V end lost 1 base, the J end lost 2 bases, and 9 bases lay between the germline ends. This CDR3 spans 14 amino acids.

The chain carries TRBV2 and TRBJ2-7, with 7 bases fitting TRBD1. Germline trimming cut 6 bases from V and 6 bases from J; bases unmatched to any gene: 14. This CDR3 is built from 15 residues. Germline CDR1 and CDR2: SNHLY and FYNNEI. The CDR3 nucleotides read TGTGCCAGCAGAGCTACCGGGACAGTCAGTGCCGAGCAGTACTTC. Its protein is CASRATGTVSAEQYF.

V and J are TRBV5-1 and TRBJ2-1, with 8 positions matching TRBD2. The CDR3 covers 15 residues. Trimming took 1 base from V and 9 from J; bases not matched to a gene: 9. Germline loops: CDR1 SGHRS, CDR2 YFSETQ. The chain's CDR3 is CASSLYPAAGGEQFF. The DNA of the CDR3 is TGCGCCAGCAGCTTGTATCCAGCGGCGGGGGGTGAGCAGTTCTTC.

Comments on this clone: Within the sample, other DNA sequences also encode this same CDR3. CDR3 nucleotides: TGTGCCAGCAGCCTGACAGGGGGGACTGAAGCTTTCTTT. It codes for CASSLTGGTEAFF. The chain joins TRBV9 to TRBJ1-1, with 9 bases identical to TRBD1. With V trimmed by 4 bases and J by 5 bases, 3 bases remained unmatched. Germline V gene data show CDR1 as SGDLS and CDR2 as YYNGEE. The CDR3 runs to 13 residues.

The chain recombines TRBV2 with TRBJ2-4; D might be TRBD1 (6 bases). With 2 bases removed from V and 9 bases from J, the gap between germline ends came to 11 bases. This CDR3 has 13 amino acids. Germline CDR1 SNHLY, CDR2 FYNNEI. The CDR3 DNA reads as TGTGCCAGCAGTGAACGGGACACGAGCATTCAGTACTTC. Its protein product is CASSERDTSIQYF.

The CDR3 sequence is CASSVRGDSPLTF. CDR3 DNA sequence: TGTGCCAGCAGCGTAAGGGGGGACAGCCCTCTGACTTTC. The chain recombines TRBV9 with TRBJ2-6; D is possibly TRBD1 (7 bases). Germline CDR1 reads SGDLS; CDR2 reads YYNGEE. Trimming pared 1 base from V and 16 bases from J, leaving 15 bases between. This CDR3 region has 13 residues.

This chain uses TRBV5-6 with TRBJ2-5, with D tentatively TRBD1 (5 bases). The CDR3 is made up of 14 amino acids. V was shortened by 4 bases and J by 5 bases, with 15 bases between the two germline ends. Looked up from germline, CDR1 is SGHDT and CDR2 is YYEEEE. CDR3 sequence reads: CASSPYDRRETQYF. The CDR3 DNA reads TGTGCCAGCAGCCCGTACGACAGAAGGGAGACCCAGTACTTC.

V gene TRBV18 combines with J gene TRBJ2-5; D call uncertain. This CDR3 is 14 amino acids long. The V end was cut by 3 bases, the J end by 4 bases, with 12 bases between. Germline loops: CDR1 KGHSH, CDR2 LQKENI. Here the CDR3 reads CASSPTSFSETQYF. The DNA of the CDR3 is TGTGCCAGCTCACCGACCAGTTTCTCAGAGACCCAGTACTTC.

This chain joins TRBV6-1 and TRBJ1-5; D not resolved. Germline CDR1 reads MNHNS; CDR2 reads SASEGT. V was pared by 4 bases and J by 5 bases, with 9 bases between. The CDR3 is 13 amino acids. The CDR3 DNA reads as TGTGCCAGCAGTGTACTGTCTGATCAGCCCCAGCATTTT. This sequence encodes CASSVLSDQPQHF.

This sequence joins TRBV27 and TRBJ2-5; 8 bases are a match to TRBD1. Germline CDR1 MNHEY, CDR2 SMNVEV (reference sequence). The CDR3 totals 16 residues. The V segment lost 0 bases and the J segment 5 bases; nucleotides outside the gene matches: 8. CDR3 amino acids: CASSLSPTGVRETQYF. The DNA for the CDR3 is TGTGCCAGCAGTTTATCTCCGACAGGGGTTCGGGAGACCCAGTACTTC.